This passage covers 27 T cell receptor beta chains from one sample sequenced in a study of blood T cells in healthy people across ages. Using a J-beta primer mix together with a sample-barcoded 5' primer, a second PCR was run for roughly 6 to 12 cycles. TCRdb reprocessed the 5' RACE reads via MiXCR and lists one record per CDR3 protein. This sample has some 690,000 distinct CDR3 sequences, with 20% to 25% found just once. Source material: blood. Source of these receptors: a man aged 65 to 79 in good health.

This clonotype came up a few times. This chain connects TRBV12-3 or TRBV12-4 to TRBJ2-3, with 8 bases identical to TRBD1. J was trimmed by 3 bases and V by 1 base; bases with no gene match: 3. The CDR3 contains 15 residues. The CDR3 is CASSLGTGNTDTQYF. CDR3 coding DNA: TGTGCCAGCAGTTTAGGGACAGGGAATACAGATACGCAGTATTTT.

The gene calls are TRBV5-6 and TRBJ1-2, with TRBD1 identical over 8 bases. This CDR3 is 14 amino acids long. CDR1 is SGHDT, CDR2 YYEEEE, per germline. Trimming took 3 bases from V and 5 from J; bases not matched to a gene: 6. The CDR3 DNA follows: TGTGCCAGCAGCTGGACAGGGACGCAATATGGCTACACCTTC. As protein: CASSWTGTQYGYTF.

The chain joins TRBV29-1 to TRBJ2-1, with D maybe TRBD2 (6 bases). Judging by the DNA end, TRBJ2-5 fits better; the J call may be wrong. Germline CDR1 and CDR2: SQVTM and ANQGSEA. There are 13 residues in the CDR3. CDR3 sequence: CSVASSVGETQYF. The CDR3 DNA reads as TGCAGCGTCGCCTCTAGCGTCGGAGAGACCCAGTACTTC.

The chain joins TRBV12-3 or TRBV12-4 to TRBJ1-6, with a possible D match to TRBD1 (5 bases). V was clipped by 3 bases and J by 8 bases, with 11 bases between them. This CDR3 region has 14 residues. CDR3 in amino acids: CASSFEGLDSPLHF. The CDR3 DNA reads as TGTGCCAGCAGTTTCGAGGGGTTGGATTCACCCCTCCACTTT.

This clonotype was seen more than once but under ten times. The CDR3 coding sequence is TGTGCCACCACCATTGATGGGGAAATCGGTGGAAACACCATATATTTT. It encodes CATTIDGEIGGNTIYF. The chain uses TRBV15 and TRBJ1-3; no firm D call. The V end was cut by 7 bases, the J end by 3 bases, with 19 bases between. CDR3 size: 16 residues. Germline loops: CDR1 LNHNV, CDR2 YYDKDF (reference sequence).

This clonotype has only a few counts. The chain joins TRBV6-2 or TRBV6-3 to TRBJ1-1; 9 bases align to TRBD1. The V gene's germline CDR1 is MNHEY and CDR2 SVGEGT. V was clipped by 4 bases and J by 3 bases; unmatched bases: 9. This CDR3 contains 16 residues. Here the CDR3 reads CASSSTGTGYHTEAFF. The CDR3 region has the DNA TGTGCCAGCAGTTCCACCGGGACAGGGTATCACACTGAAGCTTTCTTT.

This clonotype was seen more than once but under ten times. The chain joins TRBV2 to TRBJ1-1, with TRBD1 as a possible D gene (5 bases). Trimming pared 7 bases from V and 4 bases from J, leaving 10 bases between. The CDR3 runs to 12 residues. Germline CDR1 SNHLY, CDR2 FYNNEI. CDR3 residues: CASISGGTEAFF. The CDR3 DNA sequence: TGTGCCAGCATCAGTGGGGGCACTGAAGCTTTCTTT. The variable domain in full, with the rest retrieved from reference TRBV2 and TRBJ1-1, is EPEVTQTPSHQVTQMGQEVILRCVPISNHLYFYWYRQILGQKVEFLVSFYNNEISEKSEIFDDQFSVERPDGSNFTLKIRSTKLEDSAMYFCASISGGTEAFFGQGTRLTVV.

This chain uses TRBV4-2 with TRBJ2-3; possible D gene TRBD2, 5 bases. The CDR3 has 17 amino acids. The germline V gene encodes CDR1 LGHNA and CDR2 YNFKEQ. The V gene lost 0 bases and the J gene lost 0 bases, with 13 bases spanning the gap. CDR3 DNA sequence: TGTGCCAGCAGCCAAGATCTCGGACGGGGAAGCACAGATACGCAGTATTTT. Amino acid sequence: CASSQDLGRGSTDTQYF.

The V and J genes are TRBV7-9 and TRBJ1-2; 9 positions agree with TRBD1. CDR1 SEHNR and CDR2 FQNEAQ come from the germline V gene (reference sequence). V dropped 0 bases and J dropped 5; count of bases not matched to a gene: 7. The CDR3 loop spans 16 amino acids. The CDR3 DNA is TGTGCCAGCAGCTTAGCTCCGGGACAGGGCGCTTATGGCTACACCTTC. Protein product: CASSLAPGQGAYGYTF. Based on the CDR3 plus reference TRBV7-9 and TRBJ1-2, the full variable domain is DTGVSQNPRHKITKRGQNVTFRCDPISEHNRLYWYRQTLGQGPEFLTYFQNEAQLEKSRLLSDRFSAERPKGSFSTLEIQRTEQGDSAMYLCASSLAPGQGAYGYTFGSGTRLTVV.

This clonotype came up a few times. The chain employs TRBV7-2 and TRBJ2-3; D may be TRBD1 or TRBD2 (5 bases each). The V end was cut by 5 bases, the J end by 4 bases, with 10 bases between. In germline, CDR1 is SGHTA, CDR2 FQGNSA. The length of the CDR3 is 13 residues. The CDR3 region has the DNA TGTGCCAGCAGCCCGGGACGGTCAGATACGCAGTATTTT. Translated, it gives CASSPGRSDTQYF.

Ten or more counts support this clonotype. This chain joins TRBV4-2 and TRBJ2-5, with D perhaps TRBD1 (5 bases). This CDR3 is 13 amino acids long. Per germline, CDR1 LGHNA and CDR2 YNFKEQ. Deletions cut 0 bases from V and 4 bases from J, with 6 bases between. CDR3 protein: CASSQDRAETQYF. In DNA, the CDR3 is TGTGCCAGCAGCCAAGACAGGGCAGAGACCCAGTACTTC.

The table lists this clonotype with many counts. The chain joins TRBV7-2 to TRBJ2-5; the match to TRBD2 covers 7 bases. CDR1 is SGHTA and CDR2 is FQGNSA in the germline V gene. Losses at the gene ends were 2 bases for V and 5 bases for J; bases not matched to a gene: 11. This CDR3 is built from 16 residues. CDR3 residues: CASSLIAPGGPETQYF. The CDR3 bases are TGTGCCAGCAGCTTAATTGCTCCGGGAGGACCTGAGACCCAGTACTTC.

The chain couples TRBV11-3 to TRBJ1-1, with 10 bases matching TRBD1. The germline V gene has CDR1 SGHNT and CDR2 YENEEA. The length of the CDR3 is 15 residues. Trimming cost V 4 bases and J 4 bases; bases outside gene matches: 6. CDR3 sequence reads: CASSSAGQGFTEAFF. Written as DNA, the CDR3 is TGTGCCAGCAGCTCCGCGGGACAGGGGTTCACTGAAGCTTTCTTT.

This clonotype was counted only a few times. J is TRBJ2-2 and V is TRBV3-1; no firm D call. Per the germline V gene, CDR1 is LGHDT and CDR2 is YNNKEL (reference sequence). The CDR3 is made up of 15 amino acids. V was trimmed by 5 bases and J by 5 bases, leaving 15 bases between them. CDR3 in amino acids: CASSARLGRTGELFF. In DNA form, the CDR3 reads TGTGCCAGCAGCGCCCGGTTGGGCCGGACCGGGGAGCTGTTTTTT.

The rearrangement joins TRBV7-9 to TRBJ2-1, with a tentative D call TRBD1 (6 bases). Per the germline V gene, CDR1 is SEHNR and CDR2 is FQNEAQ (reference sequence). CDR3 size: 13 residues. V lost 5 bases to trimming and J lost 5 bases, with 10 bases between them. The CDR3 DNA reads TGTGCCAGCAGCGGACAGCTACACAATGAGCAGTTCTTC. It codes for CASSGQLHNEQFF.

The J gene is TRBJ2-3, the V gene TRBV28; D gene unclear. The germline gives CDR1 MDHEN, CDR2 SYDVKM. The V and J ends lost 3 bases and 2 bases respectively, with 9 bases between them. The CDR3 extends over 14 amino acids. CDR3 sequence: CASSFESLTDTQYF. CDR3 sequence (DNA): TGTGCCAGCAGTTTTGAGTCTCTCACAGATACGCAGTATTTT.

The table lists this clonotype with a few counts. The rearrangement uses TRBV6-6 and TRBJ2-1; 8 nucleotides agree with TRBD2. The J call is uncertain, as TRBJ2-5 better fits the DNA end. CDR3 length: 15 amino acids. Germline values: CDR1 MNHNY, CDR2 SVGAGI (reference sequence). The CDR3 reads CASSLGGGKGETQYF. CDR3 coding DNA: TGTGCCAGCAGTTTAGGCGGGGGGAAGGGAGAGACCCAGTACTTC.

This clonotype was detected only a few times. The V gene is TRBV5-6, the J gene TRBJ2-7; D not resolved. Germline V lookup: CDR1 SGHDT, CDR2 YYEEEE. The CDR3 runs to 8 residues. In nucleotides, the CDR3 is TGTGCCAGCAGCTTGTGGGAAGTC. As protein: CASSLWEV.

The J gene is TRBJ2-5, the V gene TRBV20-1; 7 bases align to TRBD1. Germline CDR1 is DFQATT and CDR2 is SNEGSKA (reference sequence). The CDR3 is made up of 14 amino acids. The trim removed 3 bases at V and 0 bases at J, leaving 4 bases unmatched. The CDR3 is CSASTDRDQETQYF. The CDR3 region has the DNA TGCAGTGCTAGCACCGACAGGGACCAAGAGACCCAGTACTTC.

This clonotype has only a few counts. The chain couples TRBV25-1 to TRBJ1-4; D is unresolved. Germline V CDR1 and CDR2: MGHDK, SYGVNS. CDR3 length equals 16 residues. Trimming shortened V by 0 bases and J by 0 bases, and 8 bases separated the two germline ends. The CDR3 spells CASSEYLTATNEKLFF. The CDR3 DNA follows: TGTGCCAGCAGTGAATACTTGACGGCAACTAATGAAAAACTGTTTTTT.

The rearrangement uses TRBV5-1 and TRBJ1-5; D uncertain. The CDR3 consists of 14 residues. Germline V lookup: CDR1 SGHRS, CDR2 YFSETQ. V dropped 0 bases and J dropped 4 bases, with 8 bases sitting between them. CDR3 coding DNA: TGCGCCAGCAGCTTGGACAGAGAAAATCAGCCCCAGCATTTT. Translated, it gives CASSLDRENQPQHF.

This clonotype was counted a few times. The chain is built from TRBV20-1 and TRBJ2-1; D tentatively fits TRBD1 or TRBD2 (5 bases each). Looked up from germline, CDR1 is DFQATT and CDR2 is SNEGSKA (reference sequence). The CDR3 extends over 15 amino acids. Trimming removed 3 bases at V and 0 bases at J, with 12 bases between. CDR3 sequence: CSARPTGRSYNEQFF. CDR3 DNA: TGCAGTGCTAGGCCGACGGGACGCTCCTACAATGAGCAGTTCTTC.

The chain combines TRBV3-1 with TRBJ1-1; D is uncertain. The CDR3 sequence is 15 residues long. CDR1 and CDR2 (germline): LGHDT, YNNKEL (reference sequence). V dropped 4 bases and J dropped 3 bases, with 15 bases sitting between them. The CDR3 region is CASSPEQGRDTEAFF. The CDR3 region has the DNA TGTGCCAGCAGCCCAGAACAAGGCAGAGACACTGAAGCTTTCTTT.

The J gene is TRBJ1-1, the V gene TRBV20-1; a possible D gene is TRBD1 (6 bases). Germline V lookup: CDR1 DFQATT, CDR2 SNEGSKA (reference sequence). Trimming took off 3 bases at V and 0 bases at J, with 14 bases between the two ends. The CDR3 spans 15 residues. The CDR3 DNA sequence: TGCAGTGCTAGCGGACAGTGGGGGTTGAACACTGAAGCTTTCTTT. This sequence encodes CSASGQWGLNTEAFF.

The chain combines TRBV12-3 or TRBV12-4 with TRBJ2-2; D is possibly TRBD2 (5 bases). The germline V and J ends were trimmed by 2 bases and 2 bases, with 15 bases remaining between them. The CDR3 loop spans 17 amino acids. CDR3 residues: CASSLKLSGSNTGELFF. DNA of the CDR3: TGTGCCAGCAGTTTAAAGCTATCGGGGTCCAACACCGGGGAGCTGTTTTTT.

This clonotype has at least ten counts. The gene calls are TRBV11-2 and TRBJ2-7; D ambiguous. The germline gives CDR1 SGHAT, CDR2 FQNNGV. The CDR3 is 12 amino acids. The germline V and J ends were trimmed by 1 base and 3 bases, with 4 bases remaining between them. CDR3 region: CASSLGFYEQYF. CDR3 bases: TGTGCCAGCAGCTTAGGATTCTACGAGCAGTACTTC.

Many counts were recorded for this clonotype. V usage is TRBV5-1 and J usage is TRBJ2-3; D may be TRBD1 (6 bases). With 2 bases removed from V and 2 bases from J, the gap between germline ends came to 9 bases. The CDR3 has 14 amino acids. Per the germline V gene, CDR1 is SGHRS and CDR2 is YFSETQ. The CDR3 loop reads CASSFGQFTDTQYF. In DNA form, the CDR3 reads TGCGCCAGCAGCTTCGGACAGTTCACAGATACGCAGTATTTT.